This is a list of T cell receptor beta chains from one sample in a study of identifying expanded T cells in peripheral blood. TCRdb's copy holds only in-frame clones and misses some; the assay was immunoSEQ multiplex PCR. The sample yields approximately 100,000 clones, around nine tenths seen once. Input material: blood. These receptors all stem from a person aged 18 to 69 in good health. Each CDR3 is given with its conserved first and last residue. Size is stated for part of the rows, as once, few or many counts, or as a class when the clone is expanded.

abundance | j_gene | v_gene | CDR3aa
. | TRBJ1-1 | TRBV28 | CASTLWGGLNTEAFF
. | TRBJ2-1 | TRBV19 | CASSISAGDSDEQFF
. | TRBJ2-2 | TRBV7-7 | CASSPGSPGELFF
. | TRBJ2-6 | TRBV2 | CASSPRTSGGSGANVLTF
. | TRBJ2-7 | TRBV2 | CASSEAGTTPYEQYF
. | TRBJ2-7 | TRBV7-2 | CASMMTSGSSYEQYF
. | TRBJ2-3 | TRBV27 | CASSFSGLADTQYF
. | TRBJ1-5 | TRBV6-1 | CASSEIQGPGQPQHF
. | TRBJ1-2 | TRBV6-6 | CASRAPEANYGYTF
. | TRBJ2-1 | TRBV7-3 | CASSRAGLAGYNEQFF
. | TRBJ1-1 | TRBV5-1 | CASREVQGVIPNTEAFF
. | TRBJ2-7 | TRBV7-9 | CASSGDNYEQYF
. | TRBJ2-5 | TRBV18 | CASSQTEETQYF
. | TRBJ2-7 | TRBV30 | CAWDRVGEQYF
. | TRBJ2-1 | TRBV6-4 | CASSPKGLADPYNEQFF
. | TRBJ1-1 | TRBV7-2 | CASSLRRNTEAFF
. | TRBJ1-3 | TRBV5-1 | CASSLEGGNTIYF
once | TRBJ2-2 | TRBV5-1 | CASSYLSGTISNTGELFF
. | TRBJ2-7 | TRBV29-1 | CSVEDPGGEQYF
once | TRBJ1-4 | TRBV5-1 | CASSPPGGGAVKLFF
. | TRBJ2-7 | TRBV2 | CASTGGAAYEQYF
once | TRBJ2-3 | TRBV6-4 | CASSGAPTDTQYF
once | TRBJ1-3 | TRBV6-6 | CASSTGQGSSGNTIYF
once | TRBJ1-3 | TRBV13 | CASGIRTAGNTIYF
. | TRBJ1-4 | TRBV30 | CAWSTRAGLTEKLFF
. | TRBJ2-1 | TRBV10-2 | CASSESLAGGADGQFF
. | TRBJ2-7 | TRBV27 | CASSSSGREQYF
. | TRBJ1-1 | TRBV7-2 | CASSLGQAVNTEAFF
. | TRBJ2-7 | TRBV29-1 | CSVERDRDNEQYF
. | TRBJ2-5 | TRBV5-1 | CASSFSNVQMRQETQYF
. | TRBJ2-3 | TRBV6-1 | CASSATTDTQYF
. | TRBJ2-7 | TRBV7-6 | CASSPLAGRSYEQYF
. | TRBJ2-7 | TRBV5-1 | CASSYGQEGYEQYF
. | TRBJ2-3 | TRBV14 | CASSQNPTDTQYF
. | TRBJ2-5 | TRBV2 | CASSGGQVQETQYF
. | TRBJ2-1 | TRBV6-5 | CASSPDSRGNEQFF
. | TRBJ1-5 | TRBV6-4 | CASLGRQGANFGLSNQPQHF
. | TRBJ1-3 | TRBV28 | CASSFASRPGNTIYF
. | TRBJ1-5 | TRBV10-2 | CASSGAENQPQHF
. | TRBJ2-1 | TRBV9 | CASSVASGGSSYNEQFF
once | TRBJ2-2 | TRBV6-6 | CASTVAATGELFF
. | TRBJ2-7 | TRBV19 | CASSIIFLGPASYEQYF
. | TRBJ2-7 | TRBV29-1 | CSVVLAGHYEQYF
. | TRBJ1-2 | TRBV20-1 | CSAGPVRGYTF
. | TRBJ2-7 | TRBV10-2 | CASSESRVAGVRYEQYF
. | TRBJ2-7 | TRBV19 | CASRESGAYYEQYF
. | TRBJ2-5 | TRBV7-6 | CASSLSETQYF
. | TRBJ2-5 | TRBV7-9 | CASSFQETQYF
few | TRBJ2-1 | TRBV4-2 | CASSQTGINEQFF
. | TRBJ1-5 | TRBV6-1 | CASSVGRAGNQPQHF
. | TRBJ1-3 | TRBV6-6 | CASGRGNTIYF